The subject of this entry is one T cell receptor beta chain. This sample was included in a study of CD8+CD57+ T cells in acquired aplastic anemia. Study context: The mean DNA yield obtained from sorted CD4+ and CD8+ cells came to 3 to 3.5 ug.

The template for TCR beta VDJ and CDR3 sequence profiling was genomic DNA. TCRdb re-called the reads with MiXCR, one entry per CDR3 protein. The table lists 270,000 or so distinct CDR3 sequences, about 80% of them singletons. From germline, CDR1 is SQVTM and CDR2 ANQGSEA. V gave up 4 bases and J gave up 6 bases, with 10 bases separating them. The CDR3 consists of 11 residues. It was patients with CD8+CD57+ cell expansion by flow cytometry who were chosen for sequencing. The sequencing sample was made of sorted CD4+, CD8+, or CD8+CD57+ T cells (not recorded which) from PBMCs. This chain connects TRBV29-1 to TRBJ2-7, with D maybe TRBD1 (5 bases). This TCR was recovered from a human donor with aplastic anemia. DNA for the CDR3: TGCAGCGTTGGGGGCACTGGCGAGCAGTACTTC. As protein: CSVGGTGEQYF.